This passage covers 4 T cell receptor beta chains from one sample sequenced in a study of cytomegalovirus exposure and HLA in healthy donors. The PCR made use of 60 Vbeta and 13 Jbeta primers. Sequencing was performed with immunoSEQ multiplex PCR; in TCRdb, only in-frame clones are kept and a portion is missing. The sample has some 190,000 clones, 70% to 75% seen once. The source material was PBMCs. These receptors came from a man aged 25 to 45 in good health and CMV-seropositive.

The chain recombines TRBV10-3 with TRBJ1-2; 9 bases align to TRBD1. The CDR3 length is 14 residues. The germline gives CDR1 ENHRY, CDR2 SYGVKD. With 0 bases clipped from V and 8 bases from J, the junction kept 4 bases outside the gene matches. The CDR3 protein is CAISESKTGGGYTF. The DNA of the CDR3 is TGTGCCATCAGTGAGTCAAAAACAGGGGGCGGCTACACCTTC.

This clone was observed once. CDR3 amino acids: CASSPGLPTDTQYF. The CDR3 region has the DNA TGTGCCAGCAGCCCTGGACTACCCACAGATACGCAGTATTTT. The chain recombines TRBV6-6 with TRBJ2-3; D possibly corresponds to TRBD2 (6 bases). The CDR3 has 14 residues. Looked up from germline, CDR1 is MNHNY and CDR2 is SVGAGI (reference sequence). V was cut by 6 bases and J by 2 bases, with 12 bases left in between.

This clone was detected once. Other nucleotide sequences from this sample produce the same CDR3. V usage is TRBV29-1 and J usage is TRBJ2-1; D is undetermined. The V gene's germline CDR1 is SQVTM and CDR2 ANQGSEA. This CDR3 spans 10 amino acids. Trimming cost V 4 bases and J 9 bases, with 7 bases left between them. The CDR3 reads CSVGALEQFF. DNA of the CDR3: TGCAGCGTTGGAGCTCTTGAGCAGTTCTTC.

This clone occurred a few times. This sample includes further DNA sequences coding for the same CDR3. This sequence joins TRBV7-9 and TRBJ2-7; 12 nucleotides match TRBD2. After removal of 5 bases from V and 4 bases from J, the junction contained 3 bases not matched to a gene. Germline V gene sequence: CDR1 SEHNR, CDR2 FQNEAQ (reference sequence). This CDR3 region has 14 residues. CDR3 bases: TGTGCCAGCAGCCCCCTAGCGGGGGGGTACGAGCAGTACTTC. Its translation: CASSPLAGGYEQYF. The full variable domain, rest sourced from reference TRBV7-9 and TRBJ2-7, is DTGVSQNPRHKITKRGQNVTFRCDPISEHNRLYWYRQTLGQGPEFLTYFQNEAQLEKSRLLSDRFSAERPKGSFSTLEIQRTEQGDSAMYLCASSPLAGGYEQYFGPGTRLTVT.